The T cell receptor beta chain under discussion was sequenced for a study of cytomegalovirus exposure and HLA in healthy donors. The germline V gene has CDR1 SGHDN and CDR2 FVKESK. This CDR3 region has 11 residues. With 1 base removed from V and 7 bases from J, the gap between germline ends came to 4 bases. PCR primers comprised 60 Vbeta and 13 Jbeta primers. Sequenced by immunoSEQ multiplex PCR; TCRdb stores in-frame clones only, minus some. This sample has hundreds of thousands of clones, with 70% to 80% found just once. This clonotype originated in a male donor in good health and CMV-seronegative. The V gene is TRBV14, the J gene TRBJ2-5; no clear D gene. What was sequenced was PBMCs. The CDR3 loop reads CASSQGVTQYF. In DNA, the CDR3 is TGTGCCAGCAGCCAAGGCGTGACCCAGTACTTC.